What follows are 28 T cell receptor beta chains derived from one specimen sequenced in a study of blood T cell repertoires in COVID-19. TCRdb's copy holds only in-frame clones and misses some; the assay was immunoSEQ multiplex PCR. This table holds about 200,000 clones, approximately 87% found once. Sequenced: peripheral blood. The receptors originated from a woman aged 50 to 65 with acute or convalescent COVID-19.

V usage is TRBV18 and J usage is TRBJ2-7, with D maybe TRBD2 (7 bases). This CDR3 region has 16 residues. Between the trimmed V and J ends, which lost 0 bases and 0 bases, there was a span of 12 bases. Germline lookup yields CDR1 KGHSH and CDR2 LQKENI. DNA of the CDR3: TGTGCCAGCTCACCACCTTCCGGGGGGCCCTCCTACGAGCAGTACTTC. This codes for CASSPPSGGPSYEQYF.

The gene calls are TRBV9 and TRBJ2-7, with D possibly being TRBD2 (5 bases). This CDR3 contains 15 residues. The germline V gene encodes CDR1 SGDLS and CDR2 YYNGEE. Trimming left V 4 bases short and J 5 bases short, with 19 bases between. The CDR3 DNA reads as TGTGCCAGCAGCTCCAGAGGAGGCGTAGATGACGAGCAGTACTTC. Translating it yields CASSSRGGVDDEQYF.

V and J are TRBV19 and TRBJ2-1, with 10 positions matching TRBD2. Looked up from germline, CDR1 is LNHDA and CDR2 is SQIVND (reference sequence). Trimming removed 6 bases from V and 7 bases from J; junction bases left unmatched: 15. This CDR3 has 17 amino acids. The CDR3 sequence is CASSNEGAGGWLNEQFF. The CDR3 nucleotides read TGTGCCAGTAGCAACGAGGGAGCGGGAGGGTGGCTAAATGAGCAGTTCTTC. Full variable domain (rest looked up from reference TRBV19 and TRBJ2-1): DGGITQSPKYLFRKEGQNVTLSCEQNLNHDAMYWYRQDPGQGLRLIYYSQIVNDFQKGDIAEGYSVSREKKESFPLTVTSAQKNPTAFYLCASSNEGAGGWLNEQFFGPGTRLTVL.

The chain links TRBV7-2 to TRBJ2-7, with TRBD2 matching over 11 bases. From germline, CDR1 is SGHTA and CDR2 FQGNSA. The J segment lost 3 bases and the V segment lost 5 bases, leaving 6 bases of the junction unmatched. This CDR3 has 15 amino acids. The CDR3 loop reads CASSVTSGSDYEQYF. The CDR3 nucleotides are TGTGCCAGCAGCGTAACTAGCGGGAGCGACTACGAGCAGTACTTC.

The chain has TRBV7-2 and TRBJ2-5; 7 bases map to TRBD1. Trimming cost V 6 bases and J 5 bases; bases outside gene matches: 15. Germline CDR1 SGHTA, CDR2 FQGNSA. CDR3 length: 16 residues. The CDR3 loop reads CASRDPGTDFGETQYF. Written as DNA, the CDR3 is TGTGCCAGCAGGGATCCCGGGACAGATTTTGGGGAGACCCAGTACTTC.

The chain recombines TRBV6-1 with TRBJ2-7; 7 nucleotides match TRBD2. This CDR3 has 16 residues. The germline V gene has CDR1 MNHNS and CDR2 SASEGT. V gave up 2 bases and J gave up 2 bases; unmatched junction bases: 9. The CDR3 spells CASSELFGGGTYEQYF. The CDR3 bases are TGTGCCAGCAGTGAACTCTTCGGGGGAGGGACCTACGAGCAGTACTTC.

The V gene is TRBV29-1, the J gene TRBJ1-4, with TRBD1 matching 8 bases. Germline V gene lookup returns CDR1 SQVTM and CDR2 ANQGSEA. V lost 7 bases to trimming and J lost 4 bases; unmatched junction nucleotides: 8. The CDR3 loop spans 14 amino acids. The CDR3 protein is CSARTGNLNEKLFF. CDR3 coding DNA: TGCAGCGCAAGGACAGGGAACCTTAATGAAAAACTGTTTTTT.

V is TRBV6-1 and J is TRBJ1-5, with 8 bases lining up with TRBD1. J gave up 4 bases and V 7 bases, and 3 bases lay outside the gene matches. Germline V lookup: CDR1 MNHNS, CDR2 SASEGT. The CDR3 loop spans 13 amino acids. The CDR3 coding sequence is TGTGCCAGCACCCGACAGGGGAATCAGCCCCAGCATTTT. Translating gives CASTRQGNQPQHF.

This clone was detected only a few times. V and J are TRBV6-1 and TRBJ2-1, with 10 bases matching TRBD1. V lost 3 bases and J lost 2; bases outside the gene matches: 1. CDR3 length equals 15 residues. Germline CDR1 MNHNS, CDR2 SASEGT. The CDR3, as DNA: TGTGCCAGCAGTGACGGGACAGGGGCCTACAATGAGCAGTTCTTC. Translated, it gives CASSDGTGAYNEQFF.

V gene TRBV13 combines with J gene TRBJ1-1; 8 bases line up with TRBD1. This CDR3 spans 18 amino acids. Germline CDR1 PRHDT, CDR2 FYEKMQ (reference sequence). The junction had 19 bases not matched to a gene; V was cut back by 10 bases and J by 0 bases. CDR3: CATQGAALSGSMNTEAFF. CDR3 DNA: TGTGCCACCCAGGGGGCGGCTTTGTCGGGCTCCATGAACACTGAAGCTTTCTTT.

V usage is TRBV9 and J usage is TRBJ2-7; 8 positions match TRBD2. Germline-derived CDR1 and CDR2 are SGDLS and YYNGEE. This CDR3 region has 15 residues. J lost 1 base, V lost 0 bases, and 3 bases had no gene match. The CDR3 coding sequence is TGTGCCAGCAGCGTAGAGGGGACTAGTTCCTACGAGCAGTACTTC. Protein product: CASSVEGTSSYEQYF.

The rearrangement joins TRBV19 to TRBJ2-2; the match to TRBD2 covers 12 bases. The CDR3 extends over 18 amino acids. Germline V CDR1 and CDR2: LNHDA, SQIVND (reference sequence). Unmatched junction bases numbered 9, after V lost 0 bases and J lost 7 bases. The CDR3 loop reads CASSIETLAGGPVGELFF. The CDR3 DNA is TGTGCCAGTAGTATAGAGACCCTAGCGGGGGGGCCGGTCGGGGAGCTGTTTTTT.

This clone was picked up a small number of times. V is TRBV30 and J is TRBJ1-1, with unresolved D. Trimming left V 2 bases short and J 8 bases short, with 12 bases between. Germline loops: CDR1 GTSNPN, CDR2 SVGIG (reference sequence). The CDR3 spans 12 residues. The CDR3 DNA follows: TGTGCCTGGAGTAGGCAGAGCAGGGAAGCTTTCTTT. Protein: CAWSRQSREAFF.

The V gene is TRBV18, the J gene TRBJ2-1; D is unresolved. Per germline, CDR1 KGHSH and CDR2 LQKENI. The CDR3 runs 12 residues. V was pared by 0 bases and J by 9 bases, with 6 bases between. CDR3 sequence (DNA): TGTGCCAGCTCACCACCTGCTAGTGAGCAGTTCTTC. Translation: CASSPPASEQFF.

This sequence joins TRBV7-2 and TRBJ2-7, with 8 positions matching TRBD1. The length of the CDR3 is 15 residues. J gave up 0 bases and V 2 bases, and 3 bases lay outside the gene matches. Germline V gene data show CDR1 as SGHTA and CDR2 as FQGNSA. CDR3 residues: CASSLQGADSYEQYF. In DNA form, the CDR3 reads TGTGCCAGCAGCTTACAGGGGGCGGACTCCTACGAGCAGTACTTC.

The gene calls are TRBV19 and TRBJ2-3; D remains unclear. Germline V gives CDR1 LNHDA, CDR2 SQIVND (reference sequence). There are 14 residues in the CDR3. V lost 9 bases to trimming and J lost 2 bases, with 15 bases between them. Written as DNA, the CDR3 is TGTGCCAGCTCCCTAGAAAGGATCACAGATACGCAGTATTTT. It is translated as CASSLERITDTQYF.

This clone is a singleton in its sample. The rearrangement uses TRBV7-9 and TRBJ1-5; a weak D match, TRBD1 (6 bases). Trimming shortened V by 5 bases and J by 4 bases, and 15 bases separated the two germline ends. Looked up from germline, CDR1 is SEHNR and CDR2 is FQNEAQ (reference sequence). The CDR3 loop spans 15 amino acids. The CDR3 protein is CASSPGQNFNQPQHF. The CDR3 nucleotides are TGTGCCAGCAGCCCTGGACAGAATTTTAATCAGCCCCAGCATTTT. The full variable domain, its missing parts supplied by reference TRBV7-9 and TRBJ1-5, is DTGVSQNPRHKITKRGQNVTFRCDPISEHNRLYWYRQTLGQGPEFLTYFQNEAQLEKSRLLSDRFSAERPKGSFSTLEIQRTEQGDSAMYLCASSPGQNFNQPQHFGDGTRLSIL.

The DNA for the CDR3 is TGTGCCAGCAGTACGTGGCCATCTGGGCAGGCCGGGGGGGGCTACACCTTC. This gives the protein CASSTWPSGQAGGGYTF. The chain carries TRBV27 and TRBJ1-2; maybe TRBD1 (5 bases). The CDR3 is 17 amino acids. V gave up 5 bases and J gave up 8 bases, with 27 bases separating them. In germline, CDR1 is MNHEY, CDR2 SMNVEV (reference sequence).

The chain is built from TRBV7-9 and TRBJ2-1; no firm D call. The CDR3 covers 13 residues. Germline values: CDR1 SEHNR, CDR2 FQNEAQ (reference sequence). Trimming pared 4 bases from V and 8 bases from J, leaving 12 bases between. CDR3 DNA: TGTGCCAGCAGCTCCCCCCTGAGAGATGAGCAGTTCTTC. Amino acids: CASSSPLRDEQFF.

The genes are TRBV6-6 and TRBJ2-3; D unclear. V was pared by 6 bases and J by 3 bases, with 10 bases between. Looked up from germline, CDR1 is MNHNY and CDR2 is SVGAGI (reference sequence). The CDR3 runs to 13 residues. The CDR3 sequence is CASSSVATDTQYF. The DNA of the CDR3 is TGTGCCAGCAGCTCTGTGGCAACAGATACGCAGTATTTT.

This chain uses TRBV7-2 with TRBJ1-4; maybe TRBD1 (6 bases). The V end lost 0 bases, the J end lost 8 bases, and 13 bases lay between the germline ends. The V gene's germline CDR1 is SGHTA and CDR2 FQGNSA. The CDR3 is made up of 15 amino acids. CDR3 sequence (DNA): TGTGCCAGCAGCTTAGCTGACAGGTCAGGGGAAAAACTGTTTTTT. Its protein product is CASSLADRSGEKLFF.

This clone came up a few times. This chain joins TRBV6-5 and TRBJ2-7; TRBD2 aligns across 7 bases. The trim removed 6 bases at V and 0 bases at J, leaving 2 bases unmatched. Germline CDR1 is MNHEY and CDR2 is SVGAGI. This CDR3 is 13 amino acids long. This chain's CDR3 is CASRGGSSYEQYF. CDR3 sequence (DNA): TGTGCCAGCAGGGGCGGGAGCTCCTACGAGCAGTACTTC.

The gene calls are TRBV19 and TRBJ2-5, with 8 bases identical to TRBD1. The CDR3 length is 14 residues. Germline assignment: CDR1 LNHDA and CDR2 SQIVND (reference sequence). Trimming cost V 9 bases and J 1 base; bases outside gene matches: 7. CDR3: CARMIDRGQETQYF. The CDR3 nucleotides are TGTGCCAGAATGATAGACAGGGGCCAAGAGACCCAGTACTTC.

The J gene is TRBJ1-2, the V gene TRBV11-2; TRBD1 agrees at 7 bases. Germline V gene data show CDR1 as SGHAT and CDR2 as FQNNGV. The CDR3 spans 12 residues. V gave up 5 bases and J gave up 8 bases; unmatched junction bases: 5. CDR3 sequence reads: CASSRQGQGYTF. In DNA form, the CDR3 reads TGTGCCAGCAGCCGACAGGGTCAAGGCTACACCTTC.

This chain's CDR3 is CSALESGELFF. As DNA, the CDR3 is TGCAGTGCCCTGGAGTCCGGGGAGCTGTTTTTT. V usage is TRBV20-1 and J usage is TRBJ2-2; no clear D gene. This CDR3 is built from 11 residues. Germline V gene data show CDR1 as DFQATT and CDR2 as SNEGSKA (reference sequence). V dropped 6 bases and J dropped 6 bases, with 8 bases sitting between them.

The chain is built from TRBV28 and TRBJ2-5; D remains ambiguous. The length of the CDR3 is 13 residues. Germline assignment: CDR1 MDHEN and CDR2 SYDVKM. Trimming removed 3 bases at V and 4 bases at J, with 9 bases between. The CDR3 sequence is CASSFESGETQYF. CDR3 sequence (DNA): TGTGCCAGCAGTTTCGAATCGGGAGAGACCCAGTACTTC.

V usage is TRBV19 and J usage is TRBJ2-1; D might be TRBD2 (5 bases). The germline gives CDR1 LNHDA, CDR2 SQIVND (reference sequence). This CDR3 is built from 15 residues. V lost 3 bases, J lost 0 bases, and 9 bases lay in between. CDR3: CASSIKGSSYNEQFF. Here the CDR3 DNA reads TGTGCCAGTAGTATTAAAGGGAGCTCCTACAATGAGCAGTTCTTC.

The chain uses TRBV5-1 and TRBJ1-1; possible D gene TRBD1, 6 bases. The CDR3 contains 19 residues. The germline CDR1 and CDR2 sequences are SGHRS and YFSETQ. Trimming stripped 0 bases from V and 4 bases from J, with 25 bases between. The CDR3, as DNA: TGCGCCAGCAGCTTGGGGTCCAGGGGCGCAGACGGATTGGTCACTGAAGCTTTCTTT. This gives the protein CASSLGSRGADGLVTEAFF.